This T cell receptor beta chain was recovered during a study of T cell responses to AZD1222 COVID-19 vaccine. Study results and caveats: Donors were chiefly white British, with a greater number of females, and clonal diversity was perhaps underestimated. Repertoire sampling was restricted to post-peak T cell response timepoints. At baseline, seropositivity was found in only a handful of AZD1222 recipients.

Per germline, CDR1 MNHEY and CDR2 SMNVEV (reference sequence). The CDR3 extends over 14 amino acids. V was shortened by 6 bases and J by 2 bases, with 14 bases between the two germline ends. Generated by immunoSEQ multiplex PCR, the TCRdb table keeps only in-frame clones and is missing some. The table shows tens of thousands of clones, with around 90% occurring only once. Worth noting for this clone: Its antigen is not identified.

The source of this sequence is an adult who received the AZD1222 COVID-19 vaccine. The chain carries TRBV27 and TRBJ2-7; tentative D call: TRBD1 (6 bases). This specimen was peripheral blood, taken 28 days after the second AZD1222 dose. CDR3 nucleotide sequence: TGTGCCAGCAGGAGGGGGTTAGAACCCTACGAGCAGTACGTC. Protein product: CASRRGLEPYEQYV.